The next 32 T cell receptor beta chains were all read from a single sample in a study of blood T cell repertoires in COVID-19. The repertoire was sequenced with immunoSEQ multiplex PCR; TCRdb's copy has only in-frame clones and lacks some. Of about 220,000 clones in the sample, 83% were seen once. The sample taken for sequencing was peripheral blood. The receptors here all came from a woman in her forties or fifties with acute or convalescent COVID-19.

The chain is built from TRBV10-1 and TRBJ2-3; 11 nucleotides agree with TRBD1. The CDR3 extends over 18 amino acids. V was clipped by 2 bases and J by 4 bases; unmatched bases: 11. In germline, CDR1 is WNHNN, CDR2 SYGVQD (reference sequence). The CDR3 bases are TGCGCCAGCAGTGAGGACCCCCCCGGGACAGGGGGTCCAGATACGCAGTATTTT. Translated: CASSEDPPGTGGPDTQYF.

To note about this clone: One junction end disagrees with the germline gene, perhaps due to a read error. CDR3 residues: CVSSRTSGRDTGELFF. The DNA for the CDR3 is TGTGTCAGCAGCCGGACTAGCGGACGGGACACCGGGGAGCTGTTTTTT. The gene calls are TRBV7-8 and TRBJ2-2; TRBD2 aligns across 10 bases. CDR1 is SGHVS and CDR2 is FQNEAQ in the germline V gene. The CDR3 length is 16 residues.

The chain recombines TRBV21-1 with TRBJ2-1; the listed D gene, TRBD2, was not tested against the DNA. TRBV21-1 is described as a pseudogene. The CDR3 totals 18 residues. The CDR3: CASTSRLGRETSYNEQFF. The CDR3, as DNA: TGTGCCAGCACCTCGAGGCTTGGGCGGGAGACCTCCTACAATGAGCAGTTCTTC.

The V gene is TRBV10-1, the J gene TRBJ2-1, with 7 nucleotides matching TRBD1. CDR1 is WNHNN and CDR2 is SYGVQD in the germline V gene (reference sequence). V lost 0 bases, J lost 2 bases, and 4 bases stayed unmatched. There are 16 residues in the CDR3. CDR3 sequence (DNA): TGCGCCAGCAGTGAGTCTGGACAGGACCCCTACAATGAGCAGTTCTTC. Translated: CASSESGQDPYNEQFF.

The gene calls are TRBV5-1 and TRBJ2-1; TRBD2 might be the D (6 bases). This CDR3 has 16 residues. With 2 bases removed from V and 5 bases from J, the gap between germline ends came to 17 bases. CDR1 SGHRS and CDR2 YFSETQ come from the germline V gene. CDR3 sequence: CASSLSSDPGNNEQFF. The CDR3 region has the DNA TGCGCCAGCAGCTTATCTAGCGACCCAGGCAACAATGAGCAGTTCTTC.

The chain is built from TRBV3-1 (or the pseudogene TRBV3-2) and TRBJ1-6; D ambiguous. The CDR3 covers 13 residues. Germline-derived CDR1 and CDR2 are LGHDT and YNNKEL (reference sequence). V was clipped by 2 bases and J by 8 bases, with 7 bases between them. The DNA of the CDR3 is TGTGCCAGCAGCCAATTTCGCGATTCACCCCTCCACTTT. Translated: CASSQFRDSPLHF.

The rearrangement links TRBV19 to TRBJ1-1; D is uncertain. The germline CDR1 and CDR2 sequences are LNHDA and SQIVND (reference sequence). The CDR3 spans 16 residues. V gave up 6 bases and J gave up 0 bases, with 17 bases separating them. Here the CDR3 DNA reads TGTGCCAGTAGCCAGACCCAGTGGGCCCTGAACACTGAAGCTTTCTTT. Translation gives CASSQTQWALNTEAFF.

This chain joins TRBV6-2 or TRBV6-3 and TRBJ1-2; D remains ambiguous. CDR3 length: 13 residues. Germline V gene data show CDR1 as MNHEY and CDR2 as SVGEGT. Between the trimmed V and J ends, which lost 5 bases and 5 bases, there was a span of 12 bases. The CDR3 loop is CASSASVRYGYTF. CDR3 nucleotides: TGTGCCAGCAGTGCCTCGGTTCGGTATGGCTACACCTTC.

The chain couples TRBV28 to TRBJ2-5; 11 positions match TRBD2. Germline loops: CDR1 MDHEN, CDR2 SYDVKM. This CDR3 has 16 amino acids. The ends lost 8 bases at V and 1 base at J; junction bases unmatched: 9. The CDR3 DNA is TGTGCCAGCGCGATTCTAGCGGGAGGCGTCCAAGAGACCCAGTACTTC. This sequence encodes CASAILAGGVQETQYF.

The chain couples TRBV5-4 to TRBJ1-5, with D unresolved. CDR1 is SGHNT and CDR2 is YYREEE in the germline V gene (reference sequence). The CDR3 consists of 15 residues. Trimming left V 0 bases short and J 3 bases short, with 10 bases between. The DNA for the CDR3 is TGTGCCAGCAGCTTGGCTGGCAGTGCCAATCAGCCCCAGCATTTT. Encoded protein: CASSLAGSANQPQHF.

This clone was counted once. The chain links TRBV5-6 to TRBJ2-5; D possibly corresponds to TRBD2 (6 bases). The CDR3 loop spans 16 amino acids. Germline V gene sequence: CDR1 SGHDT, CDR2 YYEEEE. V lost 0 bases, J lost 1 base, and 13 bases lay in between. Here the CDR3 DNA reads TGTGCCAGCAGCTTGGCCTGGGCGGGGTCCCAAGAGACCCAGTACTTC. Its translation is CASSLAWAGSQETQYF.

This clone was seen a few times. This CDR3 reads CASDTSYNEQFF. For the CDR3, the DNA is TGTGCCAGCGACACCTCCTACAATGAGCAGTTCTTC. This sequence joins TRBV2 and TRBJ2-1; no clear D gene. CDR1 SNHLY and CDR2 FYNNEI come from the germline V gene. CDR3 length: 12 residues. V was cut by 8 bases and J by 0 bases, with 5 bases left in between.

J is TRBJ2-3 and V is TRBV11-2; 7 nucleotides agree with TRBD2. The CDR3 totals 13 residues. V was pared by 2 bases and J by 6 bases, with 2 bases of the junction left unmatched. The germline V gene encodes CDR1 SGHAT and CDR2 FQNNGV. This CDR3 is CASSLYGGDTQYF. CDR3 DNA sequence: TGTGCCAGCAGCTTATACGGGGGGGATACGCAGTATTTT.

CDR3 amino acids: CASSEQSQKNTEAFF. CDR3 DNA sequence: TGTGCCAGCAGTGAACAAAGTCAGAAGAACACTGAAGCTTTCTTT. The genes are TRBV6-1 and TRBJ1-1, with no clear D. The germline V gene has CDR1 MNHNS and CDR2 SASEGT. The ends were cut back, 2 bases at V and 1 base at J, with 11 bases in the middle. The CDR3 contains 15 residues.

The chain joins TRBV5-8 to TRBJ2-7; 8 bases are shared with TRBD1. With V trimmed by 4 bases and J by 3 bases, 6 bases remained unmatched. The CDR3 is 14 residues long. Per germline, CDR1 SGHTS and CDR2 YDEGEE. The CDR3, as DNA: TGTGCCAGCAGCCGGACTGGACAGGGCTACGAGCAGTACTTC. It yields the protein CASSRTGQGYEQYF.

This clone was seen a single time. The chain couples TRBV5-1 to TRBJ1-4; 7 positions match TRBD1. The CDR3 is 14 residues long. The V gene's germline CDR1 is SGHRS and CDR2 YFSETQ. V lost 3 bases, J lost 8 bases, and 7 bases stayed unmatched. The CDR3 is CASSSQGDREKLFF. The CDR3 nucleotides are TGCGCCAGCAGCTCTCAAGGGGACAGAGAAAAACTGTTTTTT. Full variable domain (outside the CDR3, taken from reference TRBV5-1 and TRBJ1-4): KAGVTQTPRYLIKTRGQQVTLSCSPISGHRSVSWYQQTPGQGLQFLFEYFSETQRNKGNFPGRFSGRQFSNSRSEMNVSTLELGDSALYLCASSSQGDREKLFFGSGTQLSVL.

The V and J genes are TRBV28 and TRBJ1-5; 7 positions agree with TRBD1. CDR1 is MDHEN and CDR2 is SYDVKM in the germline V gene. J was trimmed by 2 bases and V by 4 bases; bases with no gene match: 8. CDR3 length equals 16 residues. The CDR3 reads CASSWIDRAGNQPQHF. DNA of the CDR3: TGTGCCAGCAGTTGGATTGACAGGGCCGGCAATCAGCCCCAGCATTTT.

The rearrangement joins TRBV9 to TRBJ2-5, with D possibly matching TRBD2 (6 bases). This CDR3 is 15 amino acids long. Trimming removed 4 bases from V and 1 base from J, with 14 bases in between. Germline V gene sequence: CDR1 SGDLS, CDR2 YYNGEE. As DNA, the CDR3 is TGTGCCAGCAGCAAGACCGGGACTGCCCAAGAGACCCAGTACTTC. Protein: CASSKTGTAQETQYF.

This rearrangement joins TRBV6-5 to TRBJ2-3, with a weak D call TRBD2 (6 bases). Germline V lookup: CDR1 MNHEY, CDR2 SVGAGI. V was clipped by 8 bases and J by 5 bases, with 17 bases between them. The CDR3 consists of 14 residues. The CDR3 sequence is CASSLAGGEDTQYF. The CDR3 DNA reads TGTGCCAGCTCCCTAGCAGGAGGGGAAGATACGCAGTATTTT.

The rearrangement links TRBV11-2 to TRBJ1-2; weak D call: TRBD1 (6 bases). The CDR3 consists of 13 residues. Trimming pared 4 bases from V and 6 bases from J, leaving 12 bases between. The germline V gene has CDR1 SGHAT and CDR2 FQNNGV. CDR3 bases: TGTGCCAGCAGCTATGGGGGGGGCGATGGCTACACCTTC. This encodes CASSYGGGDGYTF.

V usage is TRBV29-1 and J usage is TRBJ2-7; D perhaps matches TRBD1 (6 bases). Trimming took off 5 bases at V and 0 bases at J, with 11 bases between the two ends. The germline V gene has CDR1 SQVTM and CDR2 ANQGSEA. This CDR3 spans 13 amino acids. The CDR3 spells CSVSGQSSYEQYF. For the CDR3, the DNA is TGCAGCGTTTCTGGACAGAGCTCCTACGAGCAGTACTTC.

V is TRBV11-2 and J is TRBJ1-2, with a weak D call TRBD1 (5 bases). V lost 2 bases, J lost 8 bases, and 9 bases lay in between. The CDR3 is 12 residues long. Germline CDR1 reads SGHAT; CDR2 reads FQNNGV. This chain's CDR3 is CASSLTGRGYTF. Written as DNA, the CDR3 is TGTGCCAGCAGCTTAACAGGTCGAGGCTACACCTTC.

This chain links TRBV3-1 (or the pseudogene TRBV3-2) with TRBJ1-3; 9 nucleotides line up with TRBD1. CDR3 size: 17 residues. The V gene's germline CDR1 is LGHDT and CDR2 YNNKEL (reference sequence). V lost 1 base, J lost 4 bases, and 8 bases stayed unmatched. CDR3 residues: CASSQGKTGGTGNTIYF. In DNA, the CDR3 is TGTGCCAGCAGCCAAGGAAAGACAGGGGGTACAGGAAACACCATATATTTT.

V gene TRBV4-2 combines with J gene TRBJ2-7, with 8 positions matching TRBD2. The ends lost 4 bases at V and 3 bases at J; junction bases unmatched: 5. Germline V lookup: CDR1 LGHNA, CDR2 YNFKEQ. CDR3 length equals 14 residues. The CDR3 nucleotides are TGTGCCAGCAGCCTCGAGAGCGGGAGCTACGAGCAGTACTTC. It encodes CASSLESGSYEQYF.

This CDR3 is CASSPDRGTLYEQYF. The DNA for the CDR3 is TGTGCCAGTAGTCCGGACAGGGGGACCCTCTACGAGCAGTACTTC. The chain has TRBV19 and TRBJ2-7, with 10 bases identical to TRBD1. Germline loops: CDR1 LNHDA, CDR2 SQIVND (reference sequence). The junction had 7 bases not matched to a gene; V was cut back by 5 bases and J by 3 bases. The CDR3 totals 15 residues.

The rearrangement joins TRBV30 to TRBJ2-1, with 8 bases that match TRBD2. CDR1 is GTSNPN, CDR2 SVGIG, per germline (reference sequence). Germline trimming cut 3 bases from V and 5 bases from J; bases unmatched to any gene: 6. The CDR3 length is 14 residues. The CDR3 region has the DNA TGTGCCTGGAGAAATCCGGGGGGGGACAATGAGCAGTTCTTC. Translation: CAWRNPGGDNEQFF. Variable domain in full (rest from reference TRBV30 and TRBJ2-1): SQTIHQWPATLVQPVGSPLSLECTVEGTSNPNLYWYRQAAGRGLQLLFYSVGIGQISSEVPQNLSASRPQDRQFILSSKKLLLSDSGFYLCAWRNPGGDNEQFFGPGTRLTVL.

This clone occurred once. V gene TRBV25-1 combines with J gene TRBJ2-1, with TRBD1 identical over 9 bases. V gave up 8 bases and J gave up 6 bases; unmatched junction bases: 8. This CDR3 region has 14 residues. Germline CDR1 MGHDK, CDR2 SYGVNS. CDR3 DNA sequence: TGTGCCAGCGGCGTAGGACAGGGGCCCAATGAGCAGTTCTTC. This sequence encodes CASGVGQGPNEQFF.

The V and J genes are TRBV18 and TRBJ1-1, with D possibly TRBD1 on 5 matching bases. V was trimmed by 3 bases and J by 7 bases, leaving 9 bases between them. This CDR3 has 12 residues. Germline-derived CDR1 and CDR2 are KGHSH and LQKENI. The CDR3 loop is CASSPQGGEAFF. The CDR3 nucleotides are TGTGCCAGCTCACCTCAGGGAGGTGAAGCTTTCTTT. The full variable domain, in which reference TRBV18 and TRBJ1-1 provide the parts outside the CDR3, is NAGVMQNPRHLVRRRGQEARLRCSPMKGHSHVYWYRQLPEEGLKFMVYLQKENIIDESGMPKERFSAEFPKEGPSILRIQQVVRGDSAAYFCASSPQGGEAFFGQGTRLTVV.

J is TRBJ2-2 and V is TRBV5-8, with 10 bases lining up with TRBD2. Germline V gene lookup returns CDR1 SGHTS and CDR2 YDEGEE. The CDR3 is 16 residues long. The trim removed 0 bases at V and 3 bases at J, leaving 2 bases unmatched. The CDR3 DNA follows: TGTGCCAGCAGCTTGGGTCTAGCGGGAGACACCGGGGAGCTGTTTTTT. Its protein product is CASSLGLAGDTGELFF. Variable domain in full (rest from reference TRBV5-8 and TRBJ2-2): EAGVTQSPTHLIKTRGQQATLRCSPISGHTSVYWYQQALGLGLQFLLWYDEGEERNRGNFPPRFSGRQFPNYSSELNVNALELEDSALYLCASSLGLAGDTGELFFGEGSRLTVL.

The CDR3 nucleotides are TGTGCCAGCTCACCACCAGGGACAGGGGATGAAAAACTGTTTTTT. The encoded protein is CASSPPGTGDEKLFF. The rearrangement joins TRBV18 to TRBJ1-4, with TRBD1 identical over 10 bases. The CDR3 has 15 residues. J was trimmed by 6 bases and V by 0 bases; bases with no gene match: 1. CDR1 KGHSH and CDR2 LQKENI come from the germline V gene. The whole variable domain, filled in from reference TRBV18 and TRBJ1-4, reads NAGVMQNPRHLVRRRGQEARLRCSPMKGHSHVYWYRQLPEEGLKFMVYLQKENIIDESGMPKERFSAEFPKEGPSILRIQQVVRGDSAAYFCASSPPGTGDEKLFFGSGTQLSVL.

This sequence joins TRBV11-1 and TRBJ1-5; D gene ambiguous. Trimming pared 1 base from V and 6 bases from J, leaving 7 bases between. Germline values: CDR1 SGHAT, CDR2 FQDESV (reference sequence). There are 13 residues in the CDR3. Here the CDR3 DNA reads TGTGCCAGCAGCTTAGGAGGTGGTCAGCCCCAGCATTTT. Its translation is CASSLGGGQPQHF.

In this sample, this clone turned up once. The J gene is TRBJ1-5, the V gene TRBV2, with 12 bases identical to TRBD1. Germline V gives CDR1 SNHLY, CDR2 FYNNEI. The J segment lost 2 bases and the V segment lost 6 bases, leaving 5 bases of the junction unmatched. The CDR3 is made up of 16 amino acids. CDR3 sequence (DNA): TGTGCCAGCAGAGCGGGACAGGGGGCGGGCAATCAGCCCCAGCATTTT. Protein product: CASRAGQGAGNQPQHF. Full variable domain (remainder filled in from reference TRBV2 and TRBJ1-5): EPEVTQTPSHQVTQMGQEVILRCVPISNHLYFYWYRQILGQKVEFLVSFYNNEISEKSEIFDDQFSVERPDGSNFTLKIRSTKLEDSAMYFCASRAGQGAGNQPQHFGDGTRLSIL.